The present entry profiles one T cell receptor (beta chain) with its context. Unmatched junction bases numbered 11, after V lost 6 bases and J lost 4 bases. The CDR3 is 14 amino acids. The germline V gene encodes CDR1 DFQATT and CDR2 SNEGSKA (reference sequence). Peripheral blood genomic DNA, not sorted cells or RNA, was the template. The data originate from a study of T cell repertoires in aging, cancer and after chemotherapy. Multiplex touch-down PCR with TRB-A/B primers amplified rearranged V-D-J TRB sequences. TCRdb re-analysed the multiplex PCR reads in MiXCR, keeping a single row per CDR3 protein. Among about 8,700 distinct CDR3 sequences listed, over 30% were seen once.

The sequence was obtained from a human donor in good health. This rearrangement joins TRBV20-1 to TRBJ1-2; TRBD1 aligns across 7 bases. The specimen was blood. The CDR3, as DNA: TGCAGTGCCCCGTTGGGCAGGGGGGCCTATGGCTACACCTTC. This encodes CSAPLGRGAYGYTF.